This T cell receptor (beta chain) was observed in a study of response to subunit inactivated influenza vaccine. TCRdb re-called the RT-PCR reads with MiXCR, one entry per CDR3 protein. The table records more than 250,000 distinct CDR3 sequences, 21% of them present only once. Study-level points and caveats: That few new T cells are recruited by each seasonal influenza vaccination was the authors' suggestion.

This clonotype appeared a few times. What it recognizes is unknown. Germline trimming cut 3 bases from V and 2 bases from J; bases unmatched to any gene: 6. The CDR3 is 15 residues long. Germline V lookup: CDR1 KGHDR, CDR2 SFDVKD. The V call is TRBV24-1, the J call TRBJ2-7, with 7 bases fitting TRBD1. The source of this sequence is a man aged 50 to 69 who received an inactivated influenza vaccine. Sequenced here: PBMCs from blood, sampled 21 months after vaccination. The CDR3 DNA reads as TGTGCCACCAGTGATCCGTCCACAGGGGCCTACGAGCAGTACTTC. As protein: CATSDPSTGAYEQYF.